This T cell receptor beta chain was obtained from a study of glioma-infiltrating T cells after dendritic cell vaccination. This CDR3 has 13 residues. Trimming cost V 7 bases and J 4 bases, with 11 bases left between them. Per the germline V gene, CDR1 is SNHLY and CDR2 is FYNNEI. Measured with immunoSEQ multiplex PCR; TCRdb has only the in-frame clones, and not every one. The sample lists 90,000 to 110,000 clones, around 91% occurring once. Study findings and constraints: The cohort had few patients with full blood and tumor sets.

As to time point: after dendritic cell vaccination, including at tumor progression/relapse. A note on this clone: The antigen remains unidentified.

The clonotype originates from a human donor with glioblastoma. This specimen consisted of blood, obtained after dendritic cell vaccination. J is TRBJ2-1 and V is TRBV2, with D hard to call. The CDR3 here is CASTLGLYNEQFF. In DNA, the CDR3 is TGTGCCAGCACCTTGGGCCTTTACAATGAGCAGTTCTTC.